Listed here are 22 T cell receptor beta chains from one sample, sequenced in a study of T cell repertoires in cytomegalovirus infection. These receptors have no known antigen. TCRdb passed the reads through MiXCR, listing each CDR3 protein once. The sample lists roughly 45,000 distinct CDR3 sequences, 20% to 25% occurring once. Sequenced material: PBMCs, sequenced either directly or after in vitro stimulation (not recorded which). The source is a human donor in good health (CMV status not recorded). Some clones in this sample may be carry-over from other donors' samples.

This clonotype ranks as large. This chain connects TRBV15 to TRBJ2-1; TRBD2 aligns across 10 bases. Per germline, CDR1 LNHNV and CDR2 YYDKDF (reference sequence). The CDR3 loop spans 16 amino acids. V was pared by 6 bases and J by 1 base, with 6 bases of the junction left unmatched. In DNA form, the CDR3 reads TGTGCCACCAGACCACTAGCGGGGCCTTCCTACAATGAGCAGTTCTTC. Its translation: CATRPLAGPSYNEQFF.

A few counts support this clonotype. The chain carries TRBV7-9 and TRBJ1-6; TRBD1 matches 7 bases. J gave up 10 bases and V 5 bases, and 5 bases lay outside the gene matches. The CDR3 contains 13 residues. Germline V gene sequence: CDR1 SEHNR, CDR2 FQNEAQ (reference sequence). The CDR3: CASSTQGGSPLHF. In nucleotides, the CDR3 is TGTGCCAGCAGCACCCAGGGGGGCTCACCCCTCCACTTT.

The CDR3 loop reads CASSGLNQPQHF. CDR3 DNA: TGTGCCAGCAGCGGTCTCAATCAGCCCCAGCATTTT. J is TRBJ1-5 and V is TRBV2; no definite D call. V was cut by 6 bases and J by 3 bases, with 6 bases left in between. Germline CDR1 is SNHLY and CDR2 is FYNNEI. The CDR3 runs to 12 residues.

This clonotype was counted at least ten times. The chain has TRBV7-2 and TRBJ2-1, with 7 positions matching TRBD2. Germline V gene sequence: CDR1 SGHTA, CDR2 FQGNSA. CDR3 size: 12 residues. J gave up 10 bases and V 4 bases, and 4 bases lay outside the gene matches. The CDR3 is CASSSPGLEQFF. As DNA, the CDR3 is TGTGCCAGCAGCTCACCGGGACTAGAGCAGTTCTTC.

The sample holds many counts of this clonotype. The chain recombines TRBV7-2 with TRBJ1-1; 9 bases align to TRBD1. With 5 bases clipped from V and 10 bases from J, the junction kept 8 bases outside the gene matches. Germline CDR1 and CDR2: SGHTA and FQGNSA. The CDR3 has 13 residues. CDR3 region: CASSPRTGAVAFF. The CDR3 DNA reads as TGTGCCAGCAGCCCCCGGACAGGGGCAGTAGCTTTCTTT.

The CDR3 nucleotides are TGTGCCAGCAGCTTAAGGACTAGCGGGACCCATACGCAGTATTTT. It translates to CASSLRTSGTHTQYF. This chain joins TRBV5-4 and TRBJ2-3; 12 bases match TRBD2. V dropped 2 bases and J dropped 7; count of bases not matched to a gene: 5. The CDR3 is 15 amino acids. Germline V gene sequence: CDR1 SGHNT, CDR2 YYREEE (reference sequence). The whole variable domain, filled in from reference TRBV5-4 and TRBJ2-3, reads ETGVTQSPTHLIKTRGQQVTLRCSSQSGHNTVSWYQQALGQGPQFIFQYYREEENGRGNFPPRFSGLQFPNYSSELNVNALELDDSALYLCASSLRTSGTHTQYFGPGTRLTVL.

The sample holds a few counts of this clonotype. V gene TRBV5-6 combines with J gene TRBJ2-7, with 11 bases aligning to TRBD2. The CDR3 sequence is 16 residues long. The germline V gene has CDR1 SGHDT and CDR2 YYEEEE. The V gene end was trimmed by 6 bases and the J gene end by 6 bases; junction bases not matched to a gene: 14. The CDR3, as DNA: TGTGCCAGCACCCTTGCGGCTAGCGGGGGGACCGGCGAGCAGTACTTC. Its protein product is CASTLAASGGTGEQYF.

This clonotype was found a few times. The V call is TRBV4-3, the J call TRBJ1-1, with 9 bases aligning to TRBD1. V dropped 1 base and J dropped 3; count of bases not matched to a gene: 6. The CDR3 extends over 16 amino acids. CDR1 is LGHNA, CDR2 YSLEER, per germline. DNA for the CDR3: TGCGCCAGCAGCCAAGCCTCGACAGGGGGGGACACTGAAGCTTTCTTT. Protein product: CASSQASTGGDTEAFF.

This clonotype is categorized as medium-sized (0.01 to 0.1%). The J gene is TRBJ1-2, the V gene TRBV7-9; possible D gene TRBD1, 5 bases. The CDR3 runs 14 residues. Germline CDR1 SEHNR, CDR2 FQNEAQ (reference sequence). Between the trimmed V and J ends, which lost 6 bases and 4 bases, there was a span of 15 bases. The CDR3 reads CASSLGGAAYGYTF. DNA of the CDR3: TGTGCCAGCAGTCTGGGGGGTGCTGCCTATGGCTACACCTTC. Together with reference TRBV7-9 and TRBJ1-2, the CDR3 gives the full variable domain: DTGVSQNPRHKITKRGQNVTFRCDPISEHNRLYWYRQTLGQGPEFLTYFQNEAQLEKSRLLSDRFSAERPKGSFSTLEIQRTEQGDSAMYLCASSLGGAAYGYTFGSGTRLTVV.

The V call is TRBV2, the J call TRBJ2-1; a weak D match, TRBD1 (6 bases). The CDR3 is 15 residues long. Per the germline V gene, CDR1 is SNHLY and CDR2 is FYNNEI. V lost 7 bases and J 0 bases, leaving 13 bases between the germline ends. CDR3: CASTQTGRSYNEQFF. The CDR3 nucleotides read TGTGCCAGCACTCAGACAGGCCGCTCCTACAATGAGCAGTTCTTC.

This clonotype was observed a handful of times. V usage is TRBV4-1 and J usage is TRBJ1-1; D unresolved. This CDR3 is built from 14 residues. In germline, CDR1 is MGHRA, CDR2 YSYEKL. V lost 0 bases, J lost 5 bases, and 10 bases lay in between. CDR3 bases: TGCGCCAGCAGCCAAGATAAAGGAACAACTGAAGCTTTCTTT. Its translation: CASSQDKGTTEAFF.

This clonotype has only a few counts. This chain connects TRBV20-1 to TRBJ2-7, with D uncertain. Germline CDR1 and CDR2: DFQATT and SNEGSKA (reference sequence). V was shortened by 5 bases and J by 1 base, with 15 bases between the two germline ends. The CDR3 sequence is 14 residues long. The CDR3 DNA follows: TGCAGTGCTCTCCTTCCCGGGTCATCCTACGAGCAGTACTTC. As protein: CSALLPGSSYEQYF.

This chain connects TRBV20-1 to TRBJ2-5, with D unclear. With 4 bases removed from V and 1 base from J, the gap between germline ends came to 13 bases. CDR3 length: 14 residues. CDR1 and CDR2 (germline): DFQATT, SNEGSKA (reference sequence). Here the CDR3 DNA reads TGCAGTGCTATACCCGGGCCTCCCCAAGAGACCCAGTACTTC. Translating gives CSAIPGPPQETQYF.

The rearrangement joins TRBV24-1 to TRBJ2-3; TRBD1 matches 7 bases. Germline CDR1 KGHDR, CDR2 SFDVKD. This CDR3 contains 15 residues. Trimming cost V 4 bases and J 5 bases; bases outside gene matches: 8. In DNA, the CDR3 is TGTGCCACCAGTGACCCCCGACAGGGAATAGATACGCAGTATTTT. Amino acids: CATSDPRQGIDTQYF.

This clonotype was detected a few times. The J gene is TRBJ2-5, the V gene TRBV4-1, with 9 positions matching TRBD2. Trimming took 2 bases from V and 2 from J; bases not matched to a gene: 12. The CDR3 sequence is 18 residues long. CDR1 is MGHRA, CDR2 YSYEKL, per germline. The CDR3 loop reads CASSQITGLANSQETQYF. In DNA form, the CDR3 reads TGCGCCAGCAGCCAAATAACAGGACTAGCGAATAGTCAAGAGACCCAGTACTTC.

This clonotype was seen at least ten times. The J gene is TRBJ2-3, the V gene TRBV29-1; perhaps TRBD1 as D (5 bases). V was cut by 7 bases and J by 0 bases, with 11 bases left in between. The CDR3 covers 13 residues. Germline V gives CDR1 SQVTM, CDR2 ANQGSEA. The CDR3 protein is CSAYRWSTDTQYF. As DNA, the CDR3 is TGCAGCGCCTACAGGTGGAGCACAGATACGCAGTATTTT.

This clonotype was detected ten times or more. The rearrangement uses TRBV6-5 and TRBJ2-7; D is unclear. V lost 0 bases and J lost 4, with 16 bases in between. Germline loops: CDR1 MNHEY, CDR2 SVGAGI. The CDR3 runs 16 residues. The CDR3 nucleotides are TGTGCCAGCAGTTACTCTTTCGGTAGGGCTTTGTACGAGCAGTACTTC. Its translation: CASSYSFGRALYEQYF.

The chain recombines TRBV19 with TRBJ1-1, with D hard to call. Germline CDR1 reads LNHDA; CDR2 reads SQIVND (reference sequence). V was pared by 3 bases and J by 1 base, with 6 bases between. The CDR3 sequence is 13 residues long. The CDR3 DNA is TGTGCCAGTAGTATTGCAGAGAACACTGAAGCTTTCTTT. Translated: CASSIAENTEAFF.

This clonotype was found a few times. This rearrangement joins TRBV12-3 or TRBV12-4 to TRBJ1-2, with D hard to call. Trimming shortened V by 1 base and J by 12 bases, and 15 bases separated the two germline ends. The CDR3 spans 13 residues. This chain's CDR3 is CASSLGQPVVDTF. CDR3 sequence (DNA): TGTGCCAGCAGTTTAGGGCAGCCCGTGGTAGACACCTTC.

This clonotype was detected ten times or more. The V and J genes are TRBV4-3 and TRBJ2-3, with 9 bases aligning to TRBD2. Trimming took 2 bases from V and 6 from J; bases not matched to a gene: 6. This CDR3 has 15 residues. From germline, CDR1 is LGHNA and CDR2 YSLEER. DNA of the CDR3: TGCGCCAGCAGCCAATTAGCGGGAGTTGTGGATACGCAGTATTTT. Residues: CASSQLAGVVDTQYF.

The chain uses TRBV7-9 and TRBJ1-4; the D gene is possibly TRBD1 (6 bases). Germline CDR1 SEHNR, CDR2 FQNEAQ (reference sequence). This CDR3 region has 16 residues. Trimming cost V 5 bases and J 7 bases, with 20 bases left between them. CDR3 in DNA: TGTGCCAGCAGCCATACCCCCTTGAGGGGGGGTGAAAAACTGTTTTTT. This sequence encodes CASSHTPLRGGEKLFF.

This clonotype was picked up many times. The chain links TRBV6-5 to TRBJ1-6, with 8 bases aligning to TRBD1. This CDR3 has 14 residues. With V trimmed by 6 bases and J by 3 bases, 1 base remained unmatched. Germline V gene data show CDR1 as MNHEY and CDR2 as SVGAGI. In DNA form, the CDR3 reads TGTGCCAGCAGAGGACAGGGCTATAATTCACCCCTCCACTTT. Its protein product is CASRGQGYNSPLHF.